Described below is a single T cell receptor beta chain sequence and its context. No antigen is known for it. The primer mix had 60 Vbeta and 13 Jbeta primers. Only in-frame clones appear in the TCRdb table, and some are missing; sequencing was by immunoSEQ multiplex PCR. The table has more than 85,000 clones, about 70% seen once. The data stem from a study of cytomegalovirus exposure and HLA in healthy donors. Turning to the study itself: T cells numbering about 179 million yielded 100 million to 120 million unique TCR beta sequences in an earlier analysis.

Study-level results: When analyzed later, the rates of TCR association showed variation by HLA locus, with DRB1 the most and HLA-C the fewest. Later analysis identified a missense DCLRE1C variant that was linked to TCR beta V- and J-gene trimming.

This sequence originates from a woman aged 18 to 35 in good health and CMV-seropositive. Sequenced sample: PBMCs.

The CDR3 loop is CAISGGGRHYNEQFF. The CDR3 DNA reads TGTGCCATCAGTGGGGGCGGGAGGCATTACAATGAGCAGTTCTTC. This chain uses TRBV10-3 with TRBJ2-1; 8 bases match TRBD2. The V gene's germline CDR1 is ENHRY and CDR2 SYGVKD. The CDR3 totals 15 residues. After removal of 4 bases from V and 4 bases from J, the junction contained 6 bases not matched to a gene.